The entry below gives a single T cell receptor (beta chain) sequence along with its context. In the original analysis: Reference gene primer amplification gave nucleated cell count estimates. TCRdb's table, derived via immunoSEQ multiplex PCR, lists solely in-frame clones and lacks some. The DNA gave D and trimming, while V, J and clone size come from that table. Among approximately 250,000 clones listed, 88% were seen once. The source of the sample is a study of blood T cell repertoires in COVID-19. On the study more broadly: The United States, Italy and Spain supplied acute and convalescent COVID-19 samples. From T cells, B-cell-depleted T cells, or PBMCs came the material, which was cDNA or gDNA.

V was cut by 6 bases and J by 2 bases, with 10 bases left in between. The length of the CDR3 is 13 residues. Germline V gene lookup returns CDR1 MNHEY and CDR2 SVGAGI. Participants were placed into cohorts based on the clinical history they reported. This sequence joins TRBV6-5 and TRBJ1-2, with D possibly matching TRBD1 (5 bases). The sample taken for sequencing was PBMCs or T cells enriched from blood (not recorded which). The sequence was collected from a woman in her 40s who had been exposed to COVID-19. The CDR3 region has the DNA TGTGCCAGCAGAATTCGACAGAACTATGGCTACACCTTC. This codes for CASRIRQNYGYTF.